This T cell receptor (beta chain) stems from a study of blood T cell repertoires in COVID-19. Assay used: immunoSEQ multiplex PCR; TCRdb lists only in-frame clones, some missing. The sample comprises under 80,000 clones, around 89% of which are singletons, and roughly 13% rests with the top ten. In its sample, this clone was seen once. The clonotype comes from a man in his 70s with active or convalescent COVID-19. Specimen: peripheral blood.

The chain's CDR3 is CASSPTTGGHTEAFF. CDR3 coding DNA: TGTGCCAGCAGCCCAACGACAGGGGGTCACACTGAAGCTTTCTTT. V and J are TRBV7-3 and TRBJ1-1; 9 bases fit TRBD1. The CDR3 has 15 amino acids. Germline assignment: CDR1 SGHTA and CDR2 FQGTGA. Trimming took 5 bases from V and 3 from J; bases not matched to a gene: 7.